These 5 T cell receptor beta chains were sequenced from one sample in a study of blood T cell repertoires in COVID-19. Produced via immunoSEQ multiplex PCR; TCRdb's table is partial and in-frame only. The sample yields 100,000 to 150,000 clones, 87% seen once. The sample comprised peripheral blood. The origin of the receptors is a woman aged 45-65 years with acute or convalescent COVID-19.

This clone is a singleton in its sample. V gene TRBV3-1 (or the pseudogene TRBV3-2) combines with J gene TRBJ2-7, with 12 bases fitting TRBD2. Trimming took 0 bases from V and 7 from J; bases not matched to a gene: 4. Looked up from germline, CDR1 is LGHDT and CDR2 is YNNKEL (reference sequence). The CDR3 covers 15 residues. The CDR3 is CASSQDLAGGREQYF. For the CDR3, the DNA is TGTGCCAGCAGCCAAGATCTAGCGGGGGGGAGGGAGCAGTACTTC.

The J gene is TRBJ2-7, the V gene TRBV18, with 10 bases that match TRBD2. The CDR3 runs to 15 residues. Per the germline V gene, CDR1 is KGHSH and CDR2 is LQKENI. Losses at the gene ends were 1 base for V and 2 bases for J; bases not matched to a gene: 2. The chain's CDR3 is CASSPLAGGAYEQYF. Here the CDR3 DNA reads TGTGCCAGCTCACCACTAGCGGGAGGTGCCTACGAGCAGTACTTC.

This clone was picked up a small number of times. This rearrangement joins TRBV15 to TRBJ2-3, with TRBD1 as a possible D gene (6 bases). Germline V gene sequence: CDR1 LNHNV, CDR2 YYDKDF (reference sequence). The CDR3 is 15 residues long. V was clipped by 0 bases and J by 0 bases, with 7 bases between them. CDR3 sequence: CATSREQGSTDTQYF. CDR3 bases: TGTGCCACCAGCAGAGAACAGGGAAGCACAGATACGCAGTATTTT.

The chain combines TRBV10-3 with TRBJ1-6; 8 nucleotides agree with TRBD1. This CDR3 has 15 residues. Per the germline V gene, CDR1 is ENHRY and CDR2 is SYGVKD. With 11 bases clipped from V and 4 bases from J, the junction kept 10 bases outside the gene matches. CDR3 coding DNA: TGTGCCTCAGAACCGGGACAGGAATATAATTCACCCCTCCACTTT. It encodes CASEPGQEYNSPLHF.

This clone has only one observation. The chain uses TRBV19 and TRBJ1-4; 9 bases fit TRBD1. Per germline, CDR1 LNHDA and CDR2 SQIVND (reference sequence). Trimming took 5 bases from V and 8 from J; bases not matched to a gene: 9. The CDR3 loop spans 15 amino acids. This chain's CDR3 is CASSGRDRVGEKLFF. The CDR3 nucleotides are TGTGCCAGTAGTGGCAGGGACAGGGTGGGGGAAAAACTGTTTTTT.